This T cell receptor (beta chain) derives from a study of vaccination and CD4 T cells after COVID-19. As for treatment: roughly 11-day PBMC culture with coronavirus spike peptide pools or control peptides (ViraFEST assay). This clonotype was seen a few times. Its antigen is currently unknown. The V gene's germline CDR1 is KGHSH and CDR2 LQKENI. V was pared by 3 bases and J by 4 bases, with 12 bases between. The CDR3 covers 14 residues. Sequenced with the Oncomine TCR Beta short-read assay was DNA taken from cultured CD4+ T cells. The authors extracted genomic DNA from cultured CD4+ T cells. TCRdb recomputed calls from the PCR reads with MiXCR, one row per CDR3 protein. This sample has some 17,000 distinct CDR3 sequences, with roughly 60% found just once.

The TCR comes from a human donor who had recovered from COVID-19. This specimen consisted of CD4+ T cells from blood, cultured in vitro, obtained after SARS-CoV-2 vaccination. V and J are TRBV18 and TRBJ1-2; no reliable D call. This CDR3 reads CASSPIDQVYGYTF. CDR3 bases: TGTGCCAGCTCACCTATTGATCAGGTCTATGGCTACACCTTC.